This T cell receptor (beta chain) derives from a study of blood T cell repertoires in COVID-19. Study-wide context: Sites across the United States, Italy and Spain contributed samples from acute and convalescent COVID-19.

Clones were sequenced by immunoSEQ multiplex PCR, and TCRdb holds only the in-frame ones, with some missing. This sample has around 120,000 clones, with around 90% found just once. Germline-derived CDR1 and CDR2 are SGHNT and YYREEE (reference sequence). V was trimmed by 3 bases and J by 5 bases, leaving 11 bases between them. CDR3 length: 13 amino acids. The clonotype originates from a human donor in a cohort sampled during active COVID-19. The rearrangement joins TRBV5-4 to TRBJ1-2, with D possibly TRBD1 on 6 matching bases. The sequenced sample was peripheral blood. CDR3 sequence reads: CASSSKQGYGYTF. Here the CDR3 DNA reads TGTGCCAGCAGCTCCAAACAGGGTTATGGCTACACCTTC.